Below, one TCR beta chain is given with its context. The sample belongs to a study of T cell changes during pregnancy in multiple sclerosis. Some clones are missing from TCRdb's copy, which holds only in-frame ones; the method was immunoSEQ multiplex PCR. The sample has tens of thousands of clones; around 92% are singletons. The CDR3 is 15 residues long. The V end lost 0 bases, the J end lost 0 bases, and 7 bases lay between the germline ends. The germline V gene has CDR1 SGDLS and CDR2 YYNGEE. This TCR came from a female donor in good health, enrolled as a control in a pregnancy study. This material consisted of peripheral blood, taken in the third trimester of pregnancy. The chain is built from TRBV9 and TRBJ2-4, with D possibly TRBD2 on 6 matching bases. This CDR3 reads CASSVGGVAKNIQYF. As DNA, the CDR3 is TGTGCCAGCAGCGTAGGGGGGGTAGCCAAAAACATTCAGTACTTC.